This TCR beta chain was obtained from a study of T cell responses to AZD1222 COVID-19 vaccine. At the level of the study: Samples with a second dose at about 4 or about 12 weeks were pooled together.

The study, taken as a whole, reports: Vaccine-associated CD4 TCRs ranged over spike, dominating at 160-218 and 743-854. Clonal diversity was possibly underestimated; the donors were predominantly white British and more often female.

Details on this clone: The antigen remains unidentified.

Germline assignment: CDR1 MDHEN and CDR2 SYDVKM. This CDR3 comprises 9 residues. Trimming took 5 bases from V and 12 from J, leaving 6 bases between them. The data were produced by immunoSEQ multiplex PCR, yet TCRdb's version contains in-frame clones alone and is incomplete. The sample lists 90,000 to 95,000 clones, under 95% seen once, with 22% in the top ten. The receptor comes from an adult in good health. The source was peripheral blood, collected on day 0 of AZD1222 vaccination. J is TRBJ2-3 and V is TRBV28; the D is unclear. The CDR3 loop reads CASSVRQYF. The CDR3 nucleotides read TGTGCCAGCAGTGTCCGCCAGTATTTT. The full variable domain, in which reference TRBV28 and TRBJ2-3 provide the parts outside the CDR3, is DVKVTQSSRYLVKRTGEKVFLECVQDMDHENMFWYRQDPGLGLRLIYFSYDVKMKEKGDIPEGYSVSREKKERFSLILESASTNQTSMYLCASSVRQYFGPGTRLTVL.